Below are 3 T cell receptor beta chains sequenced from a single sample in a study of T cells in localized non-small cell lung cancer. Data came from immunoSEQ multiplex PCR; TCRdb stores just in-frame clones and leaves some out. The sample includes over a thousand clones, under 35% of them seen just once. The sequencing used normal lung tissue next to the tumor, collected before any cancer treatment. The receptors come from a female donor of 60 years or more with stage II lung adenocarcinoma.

This chain's CDR3 is CASSSGLAGGVQYF. CDR3 sequence (DNA): TGTGCCAGCAGCAGCGGACTAGCGGGAGGGGTGCAGTACTTC. The chain uses TRBV28 and TRBJ2-7; 15 positions agree with TRBD2. CDR1 is MDHEN and CDR2 is SYDVKM in the germline V gene. Trimming removed 6 bases from V and 9 bases from J; junction bases left unmatched: 6. This CDR3 region has 14 residues.

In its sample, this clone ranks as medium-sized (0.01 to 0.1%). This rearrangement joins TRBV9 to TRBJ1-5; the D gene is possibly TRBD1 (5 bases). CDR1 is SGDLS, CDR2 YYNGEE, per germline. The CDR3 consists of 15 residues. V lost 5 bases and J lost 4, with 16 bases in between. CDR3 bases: TGTGCCAGCAGTGGGTTAAGGACACAAAATCAGCCCCAGCATTTT. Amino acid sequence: CASSGLRTQNQPQHF.

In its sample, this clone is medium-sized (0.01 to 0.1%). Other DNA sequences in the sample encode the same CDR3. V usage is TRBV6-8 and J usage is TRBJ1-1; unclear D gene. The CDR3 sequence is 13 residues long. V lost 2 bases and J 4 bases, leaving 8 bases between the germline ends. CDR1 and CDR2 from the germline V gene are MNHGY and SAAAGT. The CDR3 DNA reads TGTGCCAGCAGTTACCGGTCAAGCACTGAAGCTTTCTTT. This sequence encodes CASSYRSSTEAFF.